The 32 T cell receptor beta chains below all came from one sample that was sequenced in a study of blood T cell repertoires in COVID-19. Here immunoSEQ multiplex PCR was the method, and the copy in TCRdb shows in-frame clones only, minus some. The repertoire holds about 170,000 clones, with around 84% as singletons. The sample was peripheral blood. The receptors derive from a woman in her 70s with COVID-19, enrolled during active disease.

This clone showed up just once. The chain joins TRBV6-2 or TRBV6-3 to TRBJ2-7, with D possibly being TRBD1 (6 bases). Germline V lookup: CDR1 MNHEY, CDR2 SVGEGT. The CDR3 loop spans 17 amino acids. V was clipped by 0 bases and J by 3 bases, with 18 bases between them. The CDR3 is CASSYSLGQKSIYEQYF. In DNA, the CDR3 is TGTGCCAGCAGTTACTCTCTTGGACAGAAATCGATCTACGAGCAGTACTTC.

The DNA of the CDR3 is TGTGCCAGCTCACCATGGGACAGGGCCTACGAGCAGTACTTC. This translates into CASSPWDRAYEQYF. The chain recombines TRBV18 with TRBJ2-7; TRBD1 aligns across 9 bases. This CDR3 is 14 amino acids long. V lost 2 bases, J lost 2 bases, and 1 base stayed unmatched. Germline CDR1 is KGHSH and CDR2 is LQKENI. The variable domain in full, completed from reference TRBV18 and TRBJ2-7, reads NAGVMQNPRHLVRRRGQEARLRCSPMKGHSHVYWYRQLPEEGLKFMVYLQKENIIDESGMPKERFSAEFPKEGPSILRIQQVVRGDSAAYFCASSPWDRAYEQYFGPGTRLTVT.

A single count supports this clone. V gene TRBV9 combines with J gene TRBJ2-3; a possible D gene is TRBD2 (7 bases). Trimming removed 4 bases at V and 3 bases at J, with 15 bases between. CDR1 and CDR2 from the germline V gene are SGDLS and YYNGEE. The CDR3 sequence is 15 residues long. The DNA of the CDR3 is TGTGCCAGCAGCTTGGGAGCGGGGACAACAGATACGCAGTATTTT. As protein: CASSLGAGTTDTQYF.

This clone was recorded a few times. The chain links TRBV19 to TRBJ1-1; a possible D gene is TRBD1 (6 bases). CDR1 is LNHDA, CDR2 SQIVND, per germline (reference sequence). V lost 4 bases, J lost 0 bases, and 12 bases lay in between. CDR3 length: 15 amino acids. This chain's CDR3 is CASSTWTDMNTEAFF. The CDR3 DNA reads TGTGCCAGTAGTACCTGGACAGACATGAACACTGAAGCTTTCTTT. The full variable domain, rest sourced from reference TRBV19 and TRBJ1-1, is DGGITQSPKYLFRKEGQNVTLSCEQNLNHDAMYWYRQDPGQGLRLIYYSQIVNDFQKGDIAEGYSVSREKKESFPLTVTSAQKNPTAFYLCASSTWTDMNTEAFFGQGTRLTVV.

The chain links TRBV11-3 to TRBJ2-3, with D tentatively TRBD2 (6 bases). The V gene lost 6 bases and the J gene lost 7 bases, with 8 bases spanning the gap. CDR3 length equals 11 residues. Per germline, CDR1 SGHNT and CDR2 YENEEA. The CDR3 sequence: CASSAGNTQYF. CDR3 DNA sequence: TGTGCCAGCAGTGCGGGGAATACGCAGTATTTT.

The chain joins TRBV27 to TRBJ2-5; TRBD2 aligns across 10 bases. CDR3 length: 16 residues. The trim removed 7 bases at V and 4 bases at J, leaving 12 bases unmatched. CDR1 MNHEY and CDR2 SMNVEV come from the germline V gene (reference sequence). The CDR3 DNA reads TGTGCCAGCAAGAGGCTAGCGGGAGCTTTAGGAGAGACCCAGTACTTC. This translates into CASKRLAGALGETQYF.

This clone was recorded once. The rearrangement links TRBV5-1 to TRBJ2-3; a possible D gene is TRBD1 (5 bases). This CDR3 has 16 amino acids. V was pared by 1 base and J by 3 bases, with 15 bases between. CDR1 is SGHRS, CDR2 YFSETQ, per germline. The CDR3 sequence is CASSLSTARTTDTQYF. In nucleotides, the CDR3 is TGCGCCAGCAGCTTGTCGACAGCCCGTACTACAGATACGCAGTATTTT.

The chain links TRBV19 to TRBJ1-5; no firm D call. CDR1 is LNHDA and CDR2 is SQIVND in the germline V gene (reference sequence). The CDR3 loop spans 13 amino acids. V lost 5 bases to trimming and J lost 5 bases, with 10 bases between them. The CDR3 nucleotides read TGTGCCAGTAGTCCAGGAAAACATCAGCCCCAGCATTTT. Amino acids: CASSPGKHQPQHF.

The chain combines TRBV28 with TRBJ2-2, with TRBD1 matching 9 bases. CDR3 length: 14 residues. Germline values: CDR1 MDHEN, CDR2 SYDVKM. With V trimmed by 4 bases and J by 5 bases, 2 bases remained unmatched. The CDR3 DNA reads TGTGCCAGCAGTTACAGGGGGCGGACCGGGGAGCTGTTTTTT. Its translation: CASSYRGRTGELFF.

This chain links TRBV5-1 with TRBJ2-1, with D maybe TRBD1 (6 bases). The V gene's germline CDR1 is SGHRS and CDR2 YFSETQ. The V and J ends lost 3 bases and 2 bases respectively, with 12 bases between them. The CDR3 consists of 15 residues. The CDR3 DNA reads as TGCGCCAGCAGCTCACAGGGTCCTCCCTACAATGAGCAGTTCTTC. Protein sequence: CASSSQGPPYNEQFF.

The chain couples TRBV5-1 to TRBJ1-6; TRBD1 might be the D (6 bases). Germline-derived CDR1 and CDR2 are SGHRS and YFSETQ. Trimming pared 1 base from V and 7 bases from J, leaving 15 bases between. The CDR3 extends over 16 amino acids. DNA of the CDR3: TGCGCCAGCAGCTTGCGCTTTGGACAGTCCAATTCACCCCTCCACTTT. Residues: CASSLRFGQSNSPLHF.

This rearrangement joins TRBV7-9 to TRBJ2-5, with a possible D match to TRBD1 (6 bases). V was cut by 4 bases and J by 2 bases, with 14 bases left in between. The length of the CDR3 is 15 residues. The germline V gene has CDR1 SEHNR and CDR2 FQNEAQ (reference sequence). The CDR3 reads CASSSTGQSQETQYF. In nucleotides, the CDR3 is TGTGCCAGCAGCTCGACCGGACAGAGTCAAGAGACCCAGTACTTC.

The table lists this clone with a few counts. This chain joins TRBV6-2 or TRBV6-3 and TRBJ1-2; D is ambiguous. V shed 4 bases and J shed 8 bases, with 11 bases lying between them. Germline V gene sequence: CDR1 MNHEY, CDR2 SVGEGT. The length of the CDR3 is 12 residues. The CDR3 region has the DNA TGTGCCAGCAGTTTGGTGGACTGGGGCTACACCTTC. Its translation: CASSLVDWGYTF.

The rearrangement uses TRBV28 and TRBJ2-2; 8 bases match TRBD2. Looked up from germline, CDR1 is MDHEN and CDR2 is SYDVKM. The CDR3 runs 17 residues. The J segment lost 7 bases and the V segment lost 4 bases, leaving 14 bases of the junction unmatched. The DNA for the CDR3 is TGTGCCAGCAGTTCGGGAGGGGTAGCTTGGGGCGGCGGGGAGCTGTTTTTT. Amino acids: CASSSGGVAWGGGELFF.

The V call is TRBV2, the J call TRBJ1-2; the match to TRBD1 covers 10 bases. Germline V gene sequence: CDR1 SNHLY, CDR2 FYNNEI. With V trimmed by 3 bases and J by 3 bases, 4 bases remained unmatched. The CDR3 contains 15 residues. CDR3 loop: CASSDRDRGDYGYTF. CDR3 nucleotide sequence: TGTGCCAGCAGTGACCGGGACAGGGGTGACTATGGCTACACCTTC.

The chain couples TRBV18 to TRBJ1-4; D is uncertain. With 9 bases removed from V and 2 bases from J, the gap between germline ends came to 10 bases. Germline CDR1 and CDR2: KGHSH and LQKENI. The CDR3 extends over 13 amino acids. The CDR3 coding sequence is TGTGCCAGTTCGGAGGAGACTAATGAAAAACTGTTTTTT. Its protein product is CASSEETNEKLFF. Full variable domain (rest looked up from reference TRBV18 and TRBJ1-4): NAGVMQNPRHLVRRRGQEARLRCSPMKGHSHVYWYRQLPEEGLKFMVYLQKENIIDESGMPKERFSAEFPKEGPSILRIQQVVRGDSAAYFCASSEETNEKLFFGSGTQLSVL.

V gene TRBV7-3 combines with J gene TRBJ2-1; 7 bases align to TRBD2. This CDR3 has 15 amino acids. V was pared by 0 bases and J by 12 bases, with 11 bases of the junction left unmatched. Germline V gives CDR1 SGHTA, CDR2 FQGTGA. CDR3 loop: CASSLTSGPVGVQFF. The CDR3 bases are TGTGCCAGCAGCTTAACTAGCGGGCCCGTCGGCGTGCAGTTCTTC.

The genes are TRBV15 and TRBJ2-7; 7 nucleotides match TRBD2. The germline V gene encodes CDR1 LNHNV and CDR2 YYDKDF (reference sequence). With 1 base clipped from V and 4 bases from J, the junction kept 10 bases outside the gene matches. The CDR3 contains 16 residues. In DNA, the CDR3 is TGTGCCACCAGCAGAGGAATATCGCTAGCGGAATACGAGCAGTACTTC. Encoded protein: CATSRGISLAEYEQYF.

This clone was seen only once. The chain carries TRBV3-1 (or the pseudogene TRBV3-2) and TRBJ1-4, with TRBD1 matching 7 bases. V trimming: 1 base; J trimming: 8 bases; junction bases outside the gene matches: 7. In germline, CDR1 is LGHDT, CDR2 YNNKEL (reference sequence). The CDR3 extends over 15 amino acids. For the CDR3, the DNA is TGTGCCAGCAGCCAAGCTAGACAGGGTAGGGAAAAACTGTTTTTT. Translated: CASSQARQGREKLFF.

A word on this clone: At one boundary the junction diverges from the germline segment, which might be a read error. The rearrangement uses TRBV5-1 and TRBJ2-3, with a weak D call TRBD2 (7 bases). This CDR3 is 13 amino acids long. The germline V gene encodes CDR1 SGHRS and CDR2 YFSETQ. This chain's CDR3 is CASRLGGPDTQYF. CDR3 nucleotides: TGCGCCAGCAGGTTGGGGGGGCCAGATACGCAGTATTTT.

The chain has TRBV9 and TRBJ2-1, with 8 bases fitting TRBD2. The CDR3 runs 17 residues. Germline CDR1 reads SGDLS; CDR2 reads YYNGEE. Losses at the gene ends were 4 bases for V and 8 bases for J; bases not matched to a gene: 17. The CDR3: CASSHRVAGSQGDEQFF. The CDR3 DNA sequence: TGTGCCAGCAGCCATCGAGTAGCGGGGTCCCAAGGAGATGAGCAGTTCTTC. Full variable domain (remainder filled in from reference TRBV9 and TRBJ2-1): DSGVTQTPKHLITATGQRVTLRCSPRSGDLSVYWYQQSLDQGLQFLIQYYNGEERAKGNILERFSAQQFPDLHSELNLSSLELGDSALYFCASSHRVAGSQGDEQFFGPGTRLTVL.

V usage is TRBV10-3 and J usage is TRBJ2-2, with 10 bases that match TRBD2. J gave up 9 bases and V 5 bases, and 12 bases lay outside the gene matches. Germline values: CDR1 ENHRY, CDR2 SYGVKD. The CDR3 runs to 16 residues. This CDR3 is CAISPTSGVPLRELFF. The DNA of the CDR3 is TGTGCCATCAGTCCTACTAGCGGGGTCCCTTTGAGGGAGCTGTTTTTT.

The gene calls are TRBV29-1 and TRBJ2-3; 14 nucleotides align to TRBD2. The CDR3 spans 14 residues. Losses at the gene ends were 7 bases for V and 5 bases for J; bases not matched to a gene: 5. The germline gives CDR1 SQVTM, CDR2 ANQGSEA. The CDR3 nucleotides are TGCAGCGCAAGGACTAGCGGGAGGCTAGATACGCAGTATTTT. It specifies CSARTSGRLDTQYF.

CDR3 in DNA: TGCGCCAGCAGCCAACACGGGTACAATGAGCAGTTCTTC. Its protein is CASSQHGYNEQFF. This chain uses TRBV4-1 with TRBJ2-1, with D unresolved. Germline-derived CDR1 and CDR2 are MGHRA and YSYEKL. Trimming cost V 2 bases and J 4 bases, with 6 bases left between them. The CDR3 length is 13 residues.

The rearrangement uses TRBV24-1 and TRBJ1-4; 8 nucleotides align to TRBD1. V shed 3 bases and J 3 bases; nucleotides not matched to a gene: 2. CDR1 and CDR2 from the germline V gene are KGHDR and SFDVKD. This CDR3 contains 15 residues. CDR3 coding DNA: TGTGCCACCAGTGATCCGACAGGGGCTAATGAAAAACTGTTTTTT. It specifies CATSDPTGANEKLFF.

V and J are TRBV5-1 and TRBJ1-6, with D possibly matching TRBD1 (6 bases). This CDR3 contains 17 residues. Germline lookup yields CDR1 SGHRS and CDR2 YFSETQ. Trimming removed 0 bases from V and 9 bases from J, with 19 bases in between. As DNA, the CDR3 is TGCGCCAGCAGCTTGGTAGGGGGATTTGGTAGTAGTTCACCCCTCCACTTT. This sequence encodes CASSLVGGFGSSSPLHF.

The chain couples TRBV30 to TRBJ1-1, with D uncertain. V gave up 0 bases and J gave up 0 bases, with 5 bases separating them. The germline V gene encodes CDR1 GTSNPN and CDR2 SVGIG (reference sequence). The CDR3 covers 13 residues. CDR3 in DNA: TGTGCCTGGAGTGTGGAGATGAACACTGAAGCTTTCTTT. Translating gives CAWSVEMNTEAFF.

V gene TRBV3-1 (or the pseudogene TRBV3-2) combines with J gene TRBJ1-5; D possibly corresponds to TRBD1 (6 bases). This CDR3 has 13 residues. V was cut by 5 bases and J by 7 bases, with 12 bases left in between. Per germline, CDR1 LGHDT and CDR2 YNNKEL (reference sequence). CDR3 in amino acids: CASSFNREQPQHF. In DNA form, the CDR3 reads TGTGCCAGCAGCTTTAACAGGGAACAGCCCCAGCATTTT.

J is TRBJ2-7 and V is TRBV28; 7 nucleotides align to TRBD1. The V and J ends lost 4 bases and 2 bases, in that order; junction bases with no gene match: 5. Germline V gene data show CDR1 as MDHEN and CDR2 as SYDVKM. The CDR3 runs 14 residues. CDR3 protein: CASSSTGDAYEQYF. CDR3 DNA: TGTGCCAGCAGTTCTACAGGGGACGCCTACGAGCAGTACTTC. Based on the CDR3 plus reference TRBV28 and TRBJ2-7, the full variable domain is DVKVTQSSRYLVKRTGEKVFLECVQDMDHENMFWYRQDPGLGLRLIYFSYDVKMKEKGDIPEGYSVSREKKERFSLILESASTNQTSMYLCASSSTGDAYEQYFGPGTRLTVT.

As DNA, the CDR3 is TGTGCCAGCAGCCTACGTCTAGCGGGAGTATCAGGGACCGGGGAGCTGTTTTTT. It translates to CASSLRLAGVSGTGELFF. The chain uses TRBV28 and TRBJ2-2; 10 bases align to TRBD2. The CDR3 loop spans 18 amino acids. Germline V gives CDR1 MDHEN, CDR2 SYDVKM. With V trimmed by 6 bases and J by 5 bases, 15 bases remained unmatched.

With regard to this clone: Other DNA sequences in this sample translate to the same CDR3. The rearrangement links TRBV5-1 to TRBJ2-2; TRBD2 matches 8 bases. The CDR3 covers 15 residues. The germline CDR1 and CDR2 sequences are SGHRS and YFSETQ. The junction had 0 bases not matched to a gene; V was cut back by 2 bases and J by 0 bases. CDR3: CASSLAGANTGELFF. CDR3 sequence (DNA): TGCGCCAGCAGCTTAGCGGGGGCGAACACCGGGGAGCTGTTTTTT.

The chain has TRBV2 and TRBJ2-2; D is unclear. Germline CDR1 SNHLY, CDR2 FYNNEI. Trimming shortened V by 7 bases and J by 7 bases, and 22 bases separated the two germline ends. This CDR3 spans 16 amino acids. The CDR3: CASKPKSTGTIGELFF. The CDR3 DNA reads TGTGCCAGCAAGCCCAAATCGACTGGCACAATCGGGGAGCTGTTTTTT.